The rows below give T cell receptor beta chains drawn from one sample of a study of T cell responses to AZD1222 COVID-19 vaccine. The method was immunoSEQ multiplex PCR; TCRdb's version includes in-frame clones alone and lacks a portion of them. The sample holds some 160,000 clones, approximately 91% seen once. This material consisted of peripheral blood, taken 28 days after the second AZD1222 dose. The source is an adult who received the AZD1222 COVID-19 vaccine. The CDR3 runs from the conserved cysteine through the conserved F or W. Fields, in order: CDR3 length, D gene, clone size, V gene, J gene, CDR3 protein, CDR3 DNA. D genes are given only for firm matches. Only part of the rows carry a size: once, few, many, or a class if the clone is expanded.

15,-,few,TRBV27,TRBJ1-2,CASSSPGRAHYGYTF,TGTGCCAGCAGTTCCCCAGGCAGGGCCCACTATGGCTACACCTTC
16,TRBD1,-,TRBV27,TRBJ1-1,CASSFGQGAGNTEAFF,TGTGCCAGCAGTTTTGGACAGGGGGCGGGGAACACTGAAGCTTTCTTT
14,-,-,TRBV7-9,TRBJ1-4,CASSLGTGNEKLFF,TGTGCCAGCAGCTTAGGTACAGGGAATGAAAAACTGTTTTTT
15,TRBD1,few,TRBV6-5,TRBJ1-1,CASRTRDRAGTEAFF,TGTGCCAGCAGGACCAGGGACAGGGCGGGGACTGAAGCTTTCTTT
12,-,once,TRBV6-2/TRBV6-3,TRBJ1-1,CASSYGQNEAFF,TGTGCCAGCAGTTACGGCCAAAATGAAGCTTTCTTT
15,-,-,TRBV5-4,TRBJ2-1,CASGPTGTVYNEQFF,TGTGCCAGCGGACCCACAGGAACGGTATACAATGAGCAGTTCTTC
14,-,-,TRBV18,TRBJ2-3,CASSPRQDTDTQYF,TGTGCCAGCTCACCCCGGCAAGACACAGATACGCAGTATTTT
13,TRBD1,-,TRBV30,TRBJ1-6,CAWKQGFVTPLHF,TGTGCCTGGAAACAGGGGTTTGTAACACCCCTCCACTTT
12,-,-,TRBV5-5,TRBJ1-4,CASSMGGAGLFF,TGTGCCAGCAGCATGGGGGGAGCAGGACTGTTTTTT
16,TRBD1,-,TRBV6-4,TRBJ2-1,CASSEFPGQGNNEQFF,TGTGCCAGCAGTGAATTTCCGGGACAGGGAAACAATGAGCAGTTCTTC
13,TRBD1,-,TRBV7-9,TRBJ2-5,CASSLGTAETQYF,TGTGCCAGCAGCCTCGGGACAGCAGAGACCCAGTACTTC
14,-,-,TRBV3-1/TRBV3-2,TRBJ1-2,CASSQVGVDYGYTF,TGTGCCAGCAGCCAAGTGGGGGTGGACTATGGCTACACCTTC
16,-,-,TRBV5-1,TRBJ2-2,CASSSRADSKTGELFF,TGCGCCAGCAGCTCAAGAGCGGACAGTAAGACCGGGGAGCTGTTTTTT
13,-,-,TRBV6-6,TRBJ1-4,CATKGREDEKLFF,TGTGCCACCAAGGGGAGGGAGGATGAAAAACTGTTTTTT
11,-,-,TRBV3-1/TRBV3-2,TRBJ1-1,CASSQESEAFF,TGTGCCAGCAGCCAAGAGTCTGAAGCTTTCTTT
16,-,-,TRBV9,TRBJ2-7,CASSVGQAPLSYEQYF,TGTGCCAGCAGCGTAGGACAGGCTCCCCTCTCCTACGAGCAGTACTTC
15,-,-,TRBV7-2,TRBJ2-5,CASSLALRGRETQYF,TGTGCCAGCAGCTTAGCTCTCCGGGGAAGGGAGACCCAGTACTTC
15,TRBD1,-,TRBV7-2,TRBJ1-2,CASSPGTGIDYGYTF,TGTGCCAGCAGCCCCGGGACAGGGATTGACTATGGCTACACCTTC
13,-,-,TRBV7-2,TRBJ2-7,CASSPRRAYEQYF,TGTGCCAGCAGCCCACGCAGGGCCTACGAGCAGTACTTC
12,-,-,TRBV4-1,TRBJ2-7,CASSQVGGEQYF,TGCGCCAGCAGCCAAGTCGGGGGCGAGCAGTACTTC
13,-,-,TRBV11-2,TRBJ2-1,CASSLDPTVKQFF,TGTGCCAGCAGCTTAGATCCGACGGTTAAACAGTTCTTC
16,TRBD1,-,TRBV24-1,TRBJ1-3,CATSDLSGGPGNTIYF,TGTGCCACCAGTGATTTGTCAGGGGGCCCTGGAAACACCATATATTTT
15,-,-,TRBV27,TRBJ2-7,CASSRQGGASYEQYF,TGTGCCAGCAGTCGTCAGGGGGGGGCCTCCTACGAGCAGTACTTC
15,-,-,TRBV13,TRBJ1-1,CASSLRGTKNTEAFF,TGTGCCAGCAGCTTAAGGGGAACCAAGAACACTGAAGCTTTCTTT
16,-,-,TRBV7-2,TRBJ2-2,CASSPSPQASTGELFF,TGTGCCAGCAGCCCTTCCCCACAGGCGTCCACCGGGGAGCTGTTTTTT
13,TRBD1,-,TRBV7-9,TRBJ2-7,CASSFRGLDEQYF,TGTGCCAGCAGCTTCAGGGGGCTCGACGAGCAGTACTTC
14,-,-,TRBV15,TRBJ1-5,CATSFTTGNQPQHF,TGTGCCACCAGCTTTACGACAGGAAATCAGCCCCAGCATTTT
15,TRBD2,-,TRBV5-1,TRBJ2-5,CASSSGLAGQETQYF,TGCGCCAGTAGCAGTGGACTAGCGGGTCAAGAGACCCAGTACTTC
14,-,-,TRBV27,TRBJ1-6,CASSLSRRVSPLHF,TGTGCCAGCAGTTTATCGAGGCGGGTTTCACCCCTCCACTTT
14,TRBD1,-,TRBV6-5,TRBJ2-7,CASSYSSGGYEQYF,TGTGCCAGCAGTTACTCGTCAGGGGGCTACGAGCAGTACTTC
14,-,-,TRBV18,TRBJ2-5,CASSPPSGDETQYF,TGTGCCAGCTCACCACCGTCGGGAGACGAGACCCAGTACTTC
14,TRBD1,-,TRBV5-1,TRBJ1-2,CASSLRTGPYGYTF,TGCGCCAGCAGCTTGAGGACAGGGCCCTATGGCTACACCTTC
11,-,-,TRBV12-5,TRBJ1-2,CATGQGTRYTF,TGTGCTACCGGGCAGGGAACTCGCTACACCTTC
15,TRBD1,few,TRBV6-2/TRBV6-3,TRBJ1-1,CASSSIDRANTEAFF,TGTGCCAGCAGCAGTATCGACAGGGCGAACACTGAAGCTTTCTTT
16,TRBD2,-,TRBV7-2,TRBJ2-3,CASSPRTSGGTDTQYF,TGTGCCAGCAGCCCTCGGACTAGCGGGGGCACAGATACGCAGTATTTT
14,TRBD1,-,TRBV29-1,TRBJ1-2,CSVAGTGEGPGYTF,TGCAGCGTCGCCGGGACAGGGGAAGGTCCTGGCTACACCTTC
11,-,-,TRBV3-1/TRBV3-2,TRBJ2-3,CASSSGDTQYF,TGTGCCAGCAGTTCAGGGGATACGCAGTATTTT
16,-,-,TRBV4-1,TRBJ2-3,CASSRDAGGSTDTQYF,TGCGCCAGCAGCCGTGACGCGGGTGGGAGCACAGATACGCAGTATTTT
13,TRBD1,-,TRBV29-1,TRBJ1-5,CSVWTGGNQPQHF,TGCAGCGTTTGGACAGGGGGCAATCAGCCCCAGCATTTT
14,TRBD1,-,TRBV29-1,TRBJ1-5,CSASPGTGEGPQHF,TGCAGCGCCTCGCCAGGGACAGGGGAAGGGCCCCAGCATTTT
11,-,few,TRBV2,TRBJ2-1,CASSVGAVEFF,TGTGCCAGCAGTGTAGGGGCGGTTGAGTTCTTC
12,-,few,TRBV10-1,TRBJ1-1,CASSVGQSEAFF,TGCGCCAGCAGTGTGGGACAATCTGAAGCTTTCTTT
15,TRBD1,-,TRBV7-8,TRBJ1-4,CASSSGQAPNEKLFF,TGTGCCAGCAGCTCCGGACAGGCTCCTAATGAAAAACTGTTTTTT
15,-,-,TRBV7-2,TRBJ1-2,CASSLGSQGSYGYTF,TGTGCCAGCAGCTTAGGGTCCCAGGGGAGCTATGGCTACACCTTC
16,TRBD1,-,TRBV5-1,TRBJ1-1,CASSLRQGTENTEAFF,TGCGCCAGCAGCTTGAGACAGGGTACCGAGAACACTGAAGCTTTCTTT
14,-,-,TRBV15,TRBJ2-1,CATSFHIFDNEQFF,TGTGCCACCAGCTTCCATATATTTGACAATGAGCAGTTCTTC
16,-,-,TRBV3-1/TRBV3-2,TRBJ2-1,CASSQPKGYPKGEQFF,TGTGCCAGCAGCCAACCTAAGGGATATCCTAAGGGGGAGCAGTTCTTC
14,-,-,TRBV9,TRBJ1-4,CASSVDSLNEKLFF,TGTGCCAGCAGCGTCGACAGTCTTAATGAAAAACTGTTTTTT
13,-,-,TRBV11-3,TRBJ2-5,CASSITLGKTQYF,TGTGCCAGCAGCATAACTCTCGGGAAGACCCAGTACTTC
15,TRBD2,-,TRBV3-1/TRBV3-2,TRBJ2-1,CASSQTSGRSDEQFF,TGTGCCAGCAGCCAGACTAGCGGGAGGTCCGATGAGCAGTTCTTC